Following are 13 T cell receptor beta chains from one sample sequenced in a study of a mutant IDH1 vaccine in newly diagnosed glioma. Profiled with immunoSEQ multiplex PCR; TCRdb holds only in-frame clones, not every one. The sample shows under 35,000 clones, around 89% of them seen only once. Time point noted: week 11, during vaccination. Vaccination used 300 ug of mutant IDH1 20-mer peptide per dose, with topical imiquimod. Their cognate antigens are unknown. Source: PBMCs, taken from a glioma patient whose treatment included an IDH1 peptide vaccine. The receptor source for this set is a man aged 18 to 30 with glioma.

The chain combines TRBV10-3 with TRBJ2-3; 11 positions match TRBD2. The CDR3 totals 15 residues. Germline-derived CDR1 and CDR2 are ENHRY and SYGVKD. The V and J ends lost 3 bases and 3 bases, in that order; junction bases with no gene match: 2. CDR3 DNA: TGTGCCATCAGTGAAGGGACTAGCGGTACAGATACGCAGTATTTT. Translated: CAISEGTSGTDTQYF.

The CDR3 sequence: CASSQVTGGRQLFF. The CDR3 region has the DNA TGCGCCAGCAGCCAAGTGACAGGGGGCAGGCAACTGTTTTTT. V usage is TRBV4-3 and J usage is TRBJ1-4, with 10 bases aligning to TRBD1. The CDR3 totals 14 residues. Germline CDR1 reads LGHNA; CDR2 reads YSLEER. Germline trimming cut 1 base from V and 12 bases from J; bases unmatched to any gene: 5.

J is TRBJ2-1 and V is TRBV29-1, with D perhaps TRBD1 or TRBD2 (5 bases each). CDR1 and CDR2 (germline): SQVTM, ANQGSEA. The CDR3 totals 13 residues. Between the trimmed V and J ends, which lost 1 base and 10 bases, there was a span of 14 bases. In nucleotides, the CDR3 is TGCAGCGTTGAAGTGGGGGACCTCGGAGAGCAGTTCTTC. Translated: CSVEVGDLGEQFF.

The table lists this clone with a count of one. The chain combines TRBV2 with TRBJ1-1; 10 bases map to TRBD1. This CDR3 is 14 amino acids long. Germline CDR1 is SNHLY and CDR2 is FYNNEI. With 7 bases clipped from V and 2 bases from J, the junction kept 4 bases outside the gene matches. CDR3 amino acids: CASIDRGLNTEAFF. The CDR3 DNA reads as TGTGCCAGCATTGACAGGGGGCTTAACACTGAAGCTTTCTTT.

The chain recombines TRBV27 with TRBJ2-7; possibly TRBD2 for D (5 bases). The CDR3 has 15 residues. CDR1 and CDR2 from the germline V gene are MNHEY and SMNVEV (reference sequence). The V gene lost 2 bases and the J gene lost 2 bases, with 13 bases spanning the gap. The CDR3 region has the DNA TGTGCCAGCAGTTTACGTGGACTGCTAGCCTACGAGCAGTACTTC. Protein sequence: CASSLRGLLAYEQYF.

The genes are TRBV6-1 and TRBJ2-7; D may correspond to TRBD1 or TRBD2 (5 bases each). The CDR3 length is 14 residues. Between the trimmed V and J ends, which lost 6 bases and 1 base, there was a span of 13 bases. Per germline, CDR1 MNHNS and CDR2 SASEGT. The CDR3 DNA sequence: TGTGCCAGCAGGACGGGGACGGCGTCCTACGAGCAGTACTTC. Protein sequence: CASRTGTASYEQYF.

The gene calls are TRBV6-5 and TRBJ2-7, with D perhaps matching TRBD1 (5 bases). V lost 0 bases, J lost 7 bases, and 7 bases lay in between. Looked up from germline, CDR1 is MNHEY and CDR2 is SVGAGI. The CDR3 has 12 residues. The CDR3 DNA reads TGTGCCAGCAGTTACTCGAACAGGGAGCAGTACTTC. It yields the protein CASSYSNREQYF.

The chain uses TRBV14 and TRBJ1-2; unclear D gene. Between the trimmed V and J ends, which lost 1 base and 7 bases, there was a span of 10 bases. The CDR3 consists of 13 residues. CDR1 is SGHDN, CDR2 FVKESK, per germline. The CDR3 sequence is CASSQARSGGYTF. The CDR3 DNA is TGTGCCAGCAGCCAAGCCAGGTCCGGTGGCTACACCTTC.

The chain links TRBV27 to TRBJ1-2; 9 positions agree with TRBD1. The V and J ends lost 11 bases and 3 bases, in that order; junction bases with no gene match: 13. The CDR3 totals 15 residues. Germline CDR1 MNHEY, CDR2 SMNVEV (reference sequence). In DNA, the CDR3 is TGTGCCTCTTCCCGGGACAGGGAGGGTGACTATGGCTACACCTTC. Its protein product is CASSRDREGDYGYTF.

This chain uses TRBV5-5 with TRBJ1-2; no definite D call. V lost 6 bases to trimming and J lost 3 bases, with 15 bases between them. In germline, CDR1 is SGHKS, CDR2 YYEKEE (reference sequence). This CDR3 comprises 14 residues. The CDR3 DNA reads TGTGCCAGCAACCCGCCGGAAGGGTACTATGGCTACACCTTC. This translates into CASNPPEGYYGYTF.

The rearrangement links TRBV7-9 to TRBJ2-5; weak D call: TRBD1 (5 bases). CDR1 is SEHNR and CDR2 is FQNEAQ in the germline V gene (reference sequence). Between the trimmed V and J ends, which lost 5 bases and 2 bases, there was a span of 15 bases. CDR3 length: 15 residues. The CDR3 is CASSQGVGWQETQYF. In DNA form, the CDR3 reads TGTGCCAGCAGCCAAGGGGTAGGGTGGCAAGAGACCCAGTACTTC.

The chain links TRBV2 to TRBJ2-2; possible D gene TRBD2, 5 bases. Trimming removed 7 bases from V and 0 bases from J, with 9 bases in between. The CDR3 covers 14 residues. Germline-derived CDR1 and CDR2 are SNHLY and FYNNEI. CDR3 loop: CASNLGANTGELFF. CDR3 bases: TGTGCCAGCAATCTCGGGGCGAACACCGGGGAGCTGTTTTTT.

This clone was found a few times. The junction does not match germline at one end; this may be a read error. The chain links TRBV2 to TRBJ1-3; D might be TRBD1 (5 bases). Germline lookup yields CDR1 SNHLY and CDR2 FYNNEI. The CDR3 is 12 amino acids. Here the CDR3 reads CASSPGTSWEDF. The CDR3 DNA is TGTGCCAGCAGTCCCGGGACTTCATGGGAGGATTTT.